The next 2 T cell receptor beta chains were all read from a single sample in a study of T-cell reconstitution after alpha-beta-depleted transplantation in children. A library of TCRbeta sequences, prepared with unique molecular identifiers, was generated. MiXCR, run by TCRdb on the PCR reads, gives a single entry per CDR3 protein. The sample yields approximately 97,000 distinct CDR3 sequences, 7.5% to 9% seen once. The sequenced sample was PBMCs, obtained before TCRalphabeta/CD19-depleted stem cell transplant. These receptors all stem from a boy between 2 and 10 years old with acute lymphoblastic leukemia, due to receive a stem cell transplant.

This clonotype occurred many times. V gene TRBV28 combines with J gene TRBJ2-6, with D perhaps being TRBD1 or TRBD2 (6 bases each). V lost 3 bases, J lost 2 bases, and 14 bases lay in between. Germline values: CDR1 MDHEN, CDR2 SYDVKM. CDR3 length equals 17 residues. The CDR3 loop is CASSLLQGGAGANVLTF. The CDR3 DNA sequence: TGTGCCAGCAGTTTGTTACAGGGAGGCGCTGGGGCCAACGTCCTGACTTTC. The full variable domain, rest sourced from reference TRBV28 and TRBJ2-6, is DVKVTQSSRYLVKRTGEKVFLECVQDMDHENMFWYRQDPGLGLRLIYFSYDVKMKEKGDIPEGYSVSREKKERFSLILESASTNQTSMYLCASSLLQGGAGANVLTFGAGSRLTVL.

This clonotype has a count of ten or more. The rearrangement joins TRBV5-6 to TRBJ1-2; a weak D match, TRBD1 (6 bases). CDR1 is SGHDT, CDR2 YYEEEE, per germline. The V end lost 2 bases, the J end lost 5 bases, and 10 bases lay between the germline ends. The CDR3 runs 13 residues. DNA for the CDR3: TGTGCCAGCAGCTTTGAGAGGGGGTATGGCTACACCTTC. Encoded protein: CASSFERGYGYTF. The full variable domain, rest sourced from reference TRBV5-6 and TRBJ1-2, is DAGVTQSPTHLIKTRGQQVTLRCSPKSGHDTVSWYQQALGQGPQFIFQYYEEEERQRGNFPDRFSGHQFPNYSSELNVNALLLGDSALYLCASSFERGYGYTFGSGTRLTVV.